This is a list of T cell receptor beta chains from one sample in a study of T cells after yellow fever vaccination. TCRdb processed the 5' RACE reads anew with MiXCR; each CDR3 protein has one entry. The sample has about 320,000 distinct CDR3 sequences; roughly 10% are singletons. The sample in question was CD4+ T cells sorted from PBMCs, obtained 45 days after the yellow fever booster vaccination. Source of these receptors: a young man who received the YFV17D yellow fever vaccine. Each CDR3 is given with its conserved first and last residue. The D gene is left open where the match is weak. Expanded clones get a size class; other rows say once, few or many, or leave the size out.

j_gene,v_gene,abundance,d_gene,CDR3nt,CDR3aa
TRBJ2-1,TRBV7-9,NA,TRBD1,TGTGCCAGCAGCTTAGGGCTTATTCGGGACAGAGGCAATGAGCAGTTCTTC,CASSLGLIRDRGNEQFF
TRBJ2-6,TRBV20-1,NA,NA,TGCAGTGCCTTCGCGGCCAGCTCTGGGGCCAACGTCCTGACTTTC,CSAFAASSGANVLTF
TRBJ2-2,TRBV13,few,TRBD1,TGTGCCAGCAGCTTCCAACTTGGGATACGGACAGGGTGGACCGGGGAGCTGTTTTTT,CASSFQLGIRTGWTGELFF
TRBJ1-5,TRBV29-1,many,TRBD1,TGCAGCGCCGGGACAGGGAATAATCAGCCCCAGCATTTT,CSAGTGNNQPQHF
TRBJ2-1,TRBV7-2,many,NA,TGTGCCAGCAGCTCACAGGGAAATGAGCAGTTCTTC,CASSSQGNEQFF
TRBJ2-5,TRBV5-1,NA,NA,TGCGCCTCCGGGGAGATCGAGACCCAGTACTTC,CASGEIETQYF
TRBJ1-5,TRBV28,NA,NA,TGTGCCAGCTTGCGAGATGGCAATCAGCCCCAGCATTTT,CASLRDGNQPQHF
TRBJ1-4,TRBV4-2,NA,NA,TGTGCCAGCGGTGTGGGCGGGACTAATGAAAAACTGTTTTTT,CASGVGGTNEKLFF
TRBJ1-5,TRBV2,few,NA,TGTGCCAGCAGTGAAATTGAATGGGAGGGCAATCAGCCCCAGCATTTT,CASSEIEWEGNQPQHF
TRBJ2-7,TRBV7-2,NA,NA,TGTGCCAGCAGCACACGAGGAGGGTTTGGTGAGCAGTACTTC,CASSTRGGFGEQYF
TRBJ1-5,TRBV9,NA,NA,TGTGCCAGCAGCGTAGGAGGGGGTGACAATCAGCCCCAGCATTTT,CASSVGGGDNQPQHF
TRBJ2-2,TRBV12-3/TRBV12-4,NA,NA,TGTGCCAGCAGTTTTGTCCAGTCCGGGGAGCTGTTTTTT,CASSFVQSGELFF
TRBJ2-3,TRBV4-1,few,NA,TGCGCCAGCAGCCAACCTCCGGGGCGGGGACAGTATTTT,CASSQPPGRGQYF
TRBJ2-2,TRBV5-1,few,NA,TGCGCCAGCAGCGGAGAGACGAACACCGGGGAGCTGTTTTTT,CASSGETNTGELFF
TRBJ2-7,TRBV12-3/TRBV12-4,many,NA,TGTGCCAGCAGGTACTCCCAAACCTACGAGCAGTACTTC,CASRYSQTYEQYF
TRBJ1-6,TRBV4-1,few,NA,TGCGCCAGCAGCCAATATAGCAACCCGAATTCACCCCTCCACTTT,CASSQYSNPNSPLHF
TRBJ2-7,TRBV29-1,NA,TRBD1,TGCAGCGTTGAGAAAGGGACAGGGGGGAGCGAGCAGTACTTC,CSVEKGTGGSEQYF
TRBJ1-3,TRBV7-6,NA,NA,TGTGCCAGCAGCCCTCGCGTGGGGGGGAACACCATATATTTT,CASSPRVGGNTIYF
TRBJ2-1,TRBV3-1,NA,TRBD2,TGTGCCAGCAGCCGGGGGACTGCGGGGGGCACCTACAATGAGCAGTTCTTC,CASSRGTAGGTYNEQFF
TRBJ2-1,TRBV7-2,NA,TRBD2,TGTGCCAGCAGCTTACCCCACCGACTAGCGGGGGCCCCGTCTAGCTCCTACAATGAGCAGTTCTTC,CASSLPHRLAGAPSSSYNEQFF
TRBJ2-3,TRBV20-1,NA,NA,TGCAGTGCTAGTCGGGGGGCGGTATTAGATACGCAGTATTTT,CSASRGAVLDTQYF
TRBJ2-3,TRBV5-6,NA,NA,TGTGCCAGCAGCTTGGATTACGGGCGGGATACGCAGTATTTT,CASSLDYGRDTQYF
TRBJ1-2,TRBV7-6,many,NA,TGTGCCAGCAGCTTTTCAGGATTTTATGGCTACACCTTC,CASSFSGFYGYTF
TRBJ1-1,TRBV10-2,few,TRBD1,TGCGCCAGTTCGTCCGGGACAGGGTTCGACACTGAAGCTTTCTTT,CASSSGTGFDTEAFF
TRBJ2-7,TRBV9,NA,NA,TGTGCCAGCAGCGTAGGGGATTGGACCTACGAGCAGTACTTC,CASSVGDWTYEQYF
TRBJ1-3,TRBV19,NA,TRBD1,TGTGCCAGTCACAGGGGCCTCTCTGGAAACACCATATATTTT,CASHRGLSGNTIYF
TRBJ2-7,TRBV7-9,few,NA,TGTGCCAGCAGCTTTACGGGCATCGAGCAGTACTTC,CASSFTGIEQYF
TRBJ2-6,TRBV3-1,once,NA,TGTGCCAGCGCAGGGTCTGGGGCCAACGTCCTGACTTTC,CASAGSGANVLTF
TRBJ1-1,TRBV5-4,NA,NA,TGTGCCAGCAGCCCGACTGTAGGGCCAGCTGAAGCTTTCTTT,CASSPTVGPAEAFF
TRBJ2-5,TRBV21-1,few,NA,TGTGCCAGCAGCAAAAGGCTAGCGGGGCTACAAGAGACCCAGTACTTC,CASSKRLAGLQETQYF
TRBJ2-3,TRBV12-3/TRBV12-4,NA,NA,TGTGCCAGCAGTTTATGGAGCACAGATACGCAGTATTTT,CASSLWSTDTQYF
TRBJ2-1,TRBV18,few,TRBD1,TGTGCCAGCTCGGCACAGGGGGCAGGTTACAATGAGCAGTTCTTC,CASSAQGAGYNEQFF
TRBJ1-6,TRBV4-3,few,NA,TGCGCCAGCAGCCAAGAGCCGGCGGCACCCCTCCACTTT,CASSQEPAAPLHF
TRBJ1-1,TRBV11-2,many,TRBD1,TGTGCCAGCAGCACCCAGGGGGCAGGCACTGAAGCTTTCTTT,CASSTQGAGTEAFF
TRBJ1-6,TRBV6-5,NA,NA,TGTGCCAGCAGCCCGGGGGGGGCCTATAATTCACCCCTCCACTTT,CASSPGGAYNSPLHF
TRBJ1-3,TRBV5-1,NA,NA,TGCGCCAGCAGTCCTACGGGGACCTCAACTGGAAACACCATATATTTT,CASSPTGTSTGNTIYF
TRBJ1-1,TRBV20-1,few,TRBD1,TGCAGTGCTCCCGGACAGGTGAACACTGAAGCTTTCTTT,CSAPGQVNTEAFF
TRBJ2-6,TRBV7-2,NA,NA,TGTGCCAGCTGCCCAGTCGGGGCCAACGTCCTGACTTTC,CASCPVGANVLTF
TRBJ2-1,TRBV5-1,many,NA,TGCGCCAGCAGCTTGGCCGCTGCCACCTACAATGAGCAGTTCTTC,CASSLAAATYNEQFF
TRBJ2-7,TRBV29-1,few,NA,TGCAGCGTTGATGCTGGGACTCCCTACGAGCAGTACTTC,CSVDAGTPYEQYF